Shown below are 14 T cell receptor beta chains from a single sample sequenced in a study of blood T cell dynamics during melanoma immunotherapy. Assay: immunoSEQ multiplex PCR; the TCRdb copy retains only in-frame clones and omits some. Of roughly 10,000 clones detected, around 78% appear once; the ten largest clones hold under 20%. As to time point: pre-treatment baseline. The starting material was blood, obtained from a patient treated with checkpoint blockade. These receptors were obtained from a human donor with melanoma.

The chain joins TRBV7-2 to TRBJ1-2, with D perhaps matching TRBD1 (6 bases). In germline, CDR1 is SGHTA, CDR2 FQGNSA. The CDR3 length is 17 residues. Trimming shortened V by 2 bases and J by 0 bases, and 16 bases separated the two germline ends. The CDR3 bases are TGTGCCAGCAGCTTAACGGGGATGGCAGGGGCTAACTATGGCTACACCTTC. This translates into CASSLTGMAGANYGYTF.

The chain recombines TRBV28 with TRBJ1-2, with D perhaps TRBD1 (6 bases). There are 15 residues in the CDR3. Germline V CDR1 and CDR2: MDHEN, SYDVKM. The V end lost 5 bases, the J end lost 0 bases, and 13 bases lay between the germline ends. CDR3 sequence: CASSPPNRANYGYTF. CDR3 nucleotide sequence: TGTGCCAGCAGTCCCCCGAACAGGGCTAACTATGGCTACACCTTC.

V usage is TRBV7-2 and J usage is TRBJ1-2; TRBD1 agrees at 7 bases. After removal of 5 bases from V and 6 bases from J, the junction contained 9 bases not matched to a gene. This CDR3 region has 14 residues. CDR1 and CDR2 from the germline V gene are SGHTA and FQGNSA. CDR3 sequence: CASSTSLGGDGYTF. In DNA, the CDR3 is TGTGCCAGCAGCACTTCCCTAGGGGGCGATGGCTACACCTTC.

This clone is a singleton in its sample. The chain employs TRBV4-1 and TRBJ2-1, with TRBD1 as a possible D gene (5 bases). The CDR3 covers 15 residues. Germline lookup yields CDR1 MGHRA and CDR2 YSYEKL. The ends were cut back, 1 base at V and 7 bases at J, with 14 bases in the middle. CDR3 nucleotides: TGCGCCAGCAGCCAAGGAGGCCAGGGTAGGAATGAGCAGTTCTTC. Its translation: CASSQGGQGRNEQFF.

J is TRBJ2-7 and V is TRBV9; D remains ambiguous. CDR1 is SGDLS and CDR2 is YYNGEE in the germline V gene. The CDR3 has 14 residues. The V and J ends lost 0 bases and 0 bases respectively, with 7 bases between them. The CDR3 region is CASSVVASSYEQYF. CDR3 coding DNA: TGTGCCAGCAGCGTAGTGGCCAGCTCCTACGAGCAGTACTTC.

The V call is TRBV25-1, the J call TRBJ1-4, with D possibly being TRBD1 (5 bases). There are 18 residues in the CDR3. The germline V and J ends were trimmed by 3 bases and 2 bases, with 19 bases remaining between them. Germline V gene data show CDR1 as MGHDK and CDR2 as SYGVNS. CDR3 sequence (DNA): TGTGCCAGCAGTGACATCAGGGATAGGTCGACGACTAATGAAAAACTGTTTTTT. As protein: CASSDIRDRSTTNEKLFF.

J is TRBJ1-3 and V is TRBV19; D is possibly TRBD1 (5 bases). Deletions cut 3 bases from V and 8 bases from J, with 14 bases between. Germline CDR1 and CDR2: LNHDA and SQIVND (reference sequence). CDR3 size: 14 residues. This CDR3 reads CASSIALAGDTIYF. Written as DNA, the CDR3 is TGTGCCAGTAGTATTGCCCTGGCGGGGGACACCATATATTTT.

The J gene is TRBJ1-1, the V gene TRBV7-2, with 7 bases aligning to TRBD1. Germline V CDR1 and CDR2: SGHTA, FQGNSA. J gave up 1 base and V 5 bases, and 7 bases lay outside the gene matches. This CDR3 region has 15 residues. CDR3 DNA: TGTGCCAGCAGCCAGCTGGGACAGCCGAACACTGAAGCTTTCTTT. The encoded protein is CASSQLGQPNTEAFF.

As DNA, the CDR3 is TGTGCCAGCAGTCGAGGGAGGGCCGAAAGAAACACCATATATTTT. Its translation: CASSRGRAERNTIYF. The V and J genes are TRBV7-9 and TRBJ1-3; D not resolved. Germline values: CDR1 SEHNR, CDR2 FQNEAQ (reference sequence). V dropped 6 bases and J dropped 5 bases, with 17 bases sitting between them. CDR3 length equals 15 residues.

The CDR3 DNA follows: TGCGCCAGCAGGACAGGGTCTGGGGCCAACGTCCTGACTTTC. This encodes CASRTGSGANVLTF. The gene calls are TRBV5-1 and TRBJ2-6; 7 bases agree with TRBD1. Germline V lookup: CDR1 SGHRS, CDR2 YFSETQ. V was pared by 5 bases and J by 1 base, with 0 bases of the junction left unmatched. The CDR3 has 14 amino acids.

The chain joins TRBV19 to TRBJ2-7; the match to TRBD1 covers 11 bases. Germline loops: CDR1 LNHDA, CDR2 SQIVND (reference sequence). The CDR3 covers 14 residues. V dropped 3 bases and J dropped 3; count of bases not matched to a gene: 1. CDR3 residues: CASSIGTGGYEQYF. The CDR3 coding sequence is TGTGCCAGTAGTATTGGGACAGGGGGCTACGAGCAGTACTTC.

The chain carries TRBV4-1 and TRBJ1-2; no reliable D call. The CDR3 has 13 amino acids. The V end lost 4 bases, the J end lost 8 bases, and 14 bases lay between the germline ends. Germline assignment: CDR1 MGHRA and CDR2 YSYEKL. CDR3 in amino acids: CASSPGREYGYTF. CDR3 sequence (DNA): TGCGCCAGCAGCCCCGGGAGGGAGTACGGCTACACCTTC.

Only a few counts were recorded for this clone. The chain links TRBV6-1 to TRBJ1-2; TRBD1 might be the D (5 bases). CDR3 length: 12 residues. V was shortened by 4 bases and J by 8 bases, with 11 bases between the two germline ends. Germline CDR1 is MNHNS and CDR2 is SASEGT. CDR3: CASSAGGGGYTF. CDR3 DNA sequence: TGTGCCAGCAGTGCCGGGGGAGGCGGCTACACCTTC.

The gene calls are TRBV27 and TRBJ2-1, with D hard to call. This CDR3 has 16 residues. The germline V gene has CDR1 MNHEY and CDR2 SMNVEV (reference sequence). V was trimmed by 4 bases and J by 0 bases, leaving 13 bases between them. The CDR3 DNA sequence: TGTGCCAGCAGTTCCCCCCCCATGAGCTCCTACAATGAGCAGTTCTTC. Translating gives CASSSPPMSSYNEQFF.